This section outlines one T cell receptor beta chain sequence together with its context. The sample comes from a study of blood T cells in healthy people across ages. J was trimmed by 11 bases and V by 1 base; bases with no gene match: 21. In germline, CDR1 is LGHDT, CDR2 YNNKEL (reference sequence). The length of the CDR3 is 18 residues. Primers used in a second PCR of about 6 to 11 cycles were a sample-barcoded 5' primer and a J-beta primer mix. TCRdb re-derived calls from the 5' RACE reads in MiXCR, one entry per CDR3 protein. The sample consists of approximately 820,000 distinct CDR3 sequences, under 55% of them appearing once.

This chain joins TRBV3-1 and TRBJ2-5; TRBD1 matches 8 bases. The sequence derives from a man aged 55 to 70 in good health. Sequenced input: blood. The CDR3: CASSQAPYFGTGAYEQYF. The DNA of the CDR3 is TGTGCCAGCAGCCAAGCCCCTTACTTCGGGACAGGTGCCTACGAACAGTACTTC.